Presented here are 16 T cell receptor beta chains from one specimen sequenced in a study of shared clonotypes between healthy human individuals (dated by TCRdb to between 2020 and 2021). Receptor amplification or capture employed the immunoSEQ multiplex PCR assay. The clones in this table, taken by TCRdb from immuneACCESS, are in-frame only. Not every clone is retained; where verified, under half of the shortfall comes from an unresolved V gene, and the cause of the rest is unknown. This sample lists just over 2,000,000 clones; 90% to 95% were detected once. 0.1% to 0.15% of the sample comes from the top ten. The specimen was naive CD4+ T cells sorted from blood. According to the study, the label for this sample's cell subset or site signals: CD45RA+ positively selected. These receptors were taken from a man younger than 35 in good health.

V and J are TRBV11-3 and TRBJ1-3; D not resolved. Germline-derived CDR1 and CDR2 are SGHNT and YENEEA. The CDR3 extends over 13 amino acids. Trimming took off 2 bases at V and 4 bases at J, with 6 bases between the two ends. The CDR3 protein is CASSLTKGNTIYF. The CDR3 coding sequence is TGTGCCAGCAGCTTAACTAAGGGAAACACCATATATTTT.

The chain carries TRBV30 and TRBJ2-2; D may be TRBD2 (5 bases). The germline V gene has CDR1 GTSNPN and CDR2 SVGIG (reference sequence). There are 16 residues in the CDR3. Trimming pared 2 bases from V and 5 bases from J, leaving 18 bases between. CDR3 protein: CAWSIFGGLPTGELFF. The DNA of the CDR3 is TGTGCCTGGAGTATATTCGGCGGGCTCCCGACCGGGGAGCTGTTTTTT.

This chain links TRBV25-1 with TRBJ1-1; 7 bases are a match to TRBD1. CDR3 length: 13 residues. After removal of 4 bases from V and 4 bases from J, the junction contained 3 bases not matched to a gene. In germline, CDR1 is MGHDK, CDR2 SYGVNS. The CDR3 sequence: CASSVSGGTEAFF. CDR3 coding DNA: TGTGCCAGCAGTGTATCAGGGGGCACTGAAGCTTTCTTT.

The V and J genes are TRBV2 and TRBJ2-3; 7 nucleotides match TRBD2. The CDR3 is 13 amino acids. Per germline, CDR1 SNHLY and CDR2 FYNNEI. Trimming removed 7 bases from V and 2 bases from J; junction bases left unmatched: 3. For the CDR3, the DNA is TGTGCCAGCAAGGCGGGGGTCACAGATACGCAGTATTTT. This codes for CASKAGVTDTQYF. Combining the CDR3 with reference TRBV2 and TRBJ2-3 gives the whole variable domain EPEVTQTPSHQVTQMGQEVILRCVPISNHLYFYWYRQILGQKVEFLVSFYNNEISEKSEIFDDQFSVERPDGSNFTLKIRSTKLEDSAMYFCASKAGVTDTQYFGPGTRLTVL.

Comments on this clone: Other DNA sequences within the sample encode an identical CDR3. This chain joins TRBV30 and TRBJ2-5, with 9 bases matching TRBD1. The ends lost 3 bases at V and 5 bases at J; junction bases unmatched: 7. The CDR3 has 14 amino acids. The germline V gene encodes CDR1 GTSNPN and CDR2 SVGIG (reference sequence). The CDR3 spells CAWSRGQGGETQYF. In nucleotides, the CDR3 is TGTGCCTGGAGCCGGGGACAGGGCGGGGAGACCCAGTACTTC.

On this clone itself: The junction shows a germline mismatch at one end, possibly a read error. The rearrangement uses TRBV11-1 and TRBJ2-5; 8 nucleotides align to TRBD2. Germline values: CDR1 SGHAT, CDR2 FQDESV (reference sequence). The CDR3 contains 13 residues. The CDR3 nucleotides read TGTGCCAGCAGCTTAGGTAGCGGGGTCTCCCTGCACTTC. This gives the protein CASSLGSGVSLHF.

Details on this clone: Other DNA sequences of this sample code for an identical CDR3. The chain is built from TRBV30 and TRBJ1-1; possible D gene TRBD1, 5 bases. CDR3 length equals 13 residues. Germline CDR1 and CDR2: GTSNPN and SVGIG (reference sequence). V lost 3 bases and J 2 bases, leaving 10 bases between the germline ends. The CDR3 coding sequence is TGTGCCTGGAGCGGTCAGGGCAACACTGAAGCTTTCTTT. It yields the protein CAWSGQGNTEAFF.

The J gene is TRBJ2-3, the V gene TRBV30; D call uncertain. Between the trimmed V and J ends, which lost 5 bases and 0 bases, there was a span of 9 bases. The CDR3 has 13 amino acids. CDR1 GTSNPN and CDR2 SVGIG come from the germline V gene (reference sequence). The CDR3 reads CAWRISSTDTQYF. CDR3 nucleotides: TGTGCCTGGCGAATCTCTAGCACAGATACGCAGTATTTT.

V usage is TRBV5-1 and J usage is TRBJ2-2, with 8 bases matching TRBD1. CDR3 size: 15 residues. Germline V CDR1 and CDR2: SGHRS, YFSETQ. V shed 3 bases and J 7 bases; nucleotides not matched to a gene: 8. DNA of the CDR3: TGCGCCAGCAGCTCTTCCGGGACAGGATACGGGGAGCTGTTTTTT. It specifies CASSSSGTGYGELFF.

The rearrangement uses TRBV25-1 and TRBJ2-3; no clear D gene. Germline values: CDR1 MGHDK, CDR2 SYGVNS. Trimming took off 2 bases at V and 3 bases at J, with 3 bases between the two ends. This CDR3 has 12 residues. CDR3 loop: CASSEITDTQYF. In nucleotides, the CDR3 is TGTGCCAGCAGTGAAATAACAGATACGCAGTATTTT.

The rearrangement links TRBV2 to TRBJ2-3; no reliable D call. This CDR3 is 11 amino acids long. Germline V CDR1 and CDR2: SNHLY, FYNNEI. The ends were cut back, 2 bases at V and 4 bases at J, with 1 base in the middle. This CDR3 is CASSEPDTQYF. Here the CDR3 DNA reads TGTGCCAGCAGTGAACCAGATACGCAGTATTTT.

The chain combines TRBV7-2 with TRBJ2-2; D tentatively fits TRBD1 or TRBD2 (7 bases each). V was shortened by 4 bases and J by 3 bases, with 15 bases between the two germline ends. In germline, CDR1 is SGHTA, CDR2 FQGNSA. The CDR3 covers 16 residues. CDR3 in amino acids: CASSSRQGGYTGELFF. The CDR3 coding sequence is TGTGCCAGCAGCTCGAGACAGGGAGGGTACACCGGGGAGCTGTTTTTT.

This rearrangement joins TRBV5-1 to TRBJ1-3; D gene unclear. The germline V gene encodes CDR1 SGHRS and CDR2 YFSETQ. V gave up 4 bases and J gave up 6 bases, with 17 bases separating them. This CDR3 has 15 amino acids. The CDR3, as DNA: TGCGCCAGCAGCCCCGAGGGAAAAAGTAAAAACACCATATATTTT. Translating it yields CASSPEGKSKNTIYF.

This clone was detected only once. Being one base from a much bigger clone, this may be a read error. Other DNA sequences within the sample encode an identical CDR3. CDR3 in DNA: TGTGCCAGCAGCTCCAGACAGGGCCGCACCGAAGCTTTCTTT. It translates to CASSSRQGRTEAFF. The rearrangement joins TRBV7-2 to TRBJ1-1; TRBD1 matches at 7 bases. Per germline, CDR1 SGHTA and CDR2 FQGNSA. This CDR3 spans 14 amino acids. Trimming took 4 bases from V and 8 from J; bases not matched to a gene: 10.

This chain links TRBV30 with TRBJ1-2, with D possibly being TRBD1 (6 bases). The CDR3 is 11 amino acids. CDR1 and CDR2 (germline): GTSNPN, SVGIG (reference sequence). Trimming stripped 5 bases from V and 8 bases from J, with 12 bases between. CDR3 sequence reads: CAWGGRRGYTF. DNA for the CDR3: TGTGCCTGGGGGGGGCGACGCGGCTACACCTTC.

Turning to this clone: This specimen includes other DNA sequences encoding the same CDR3. The J gene is TRBJ2-5, the V gene TRBV5-1; maybe TRBD2 (5 bases). Trimming left V 0 bases short and J 5 bases short, with 8 bases between. Germline CDR1 is SGHRS and CDR2 is YFSETQ. The CDR3 is made up of 13 amino acids. In DNA, the CDR3 is TGCGCCAGCAGCTTGGGAGGGTCGGAGACCCAGTACTTC. Amino acid sequence: CASSLGGSETQYF.